This entry describes one TCR beta chain. Its antigen is not identified. Germline V gene lookup returns CDR1 ENHRY and CDR2 SYGVKD. With 6 bases clipped from V and 4 bases from J, the junction kept 3 bases outside the gene matches. The CDR3 has 13 amino acids. This specimen comes from a study of CD8+CD57+ T cells in acquired aplastic anemia. Across the study: The average for DNA from sorted CD4+ and CD8+ cells was roughly 3 ug. Overall study findings and caveats: There were fewer than 35 CD8+ CDR3 sequences that occurred in both patients and controls.

An expansion of CD8+CD57+ cells by flow cytometry had been shown in patients chosen for sequencing. Every patient presented with severe acquired aplastic anemia. Patients had received no therapy at the time of blood sampling. Profiling of TCR beta VDJ combinations and CDR3 sequences used genomic DNA as template. A single record per CDR3 protein comes from TCRdb applying MiXCR to the reads. The sample shows about 58,000 distinct CDR3 sequences, approximately 54% of them seen only once. The specimen was sorted CD4+, CD8+, or CD8+CD57+ T cells (not recorded which) from PBMCs. This chain connects TRBV10-3 to TRBJ2-7, with TRBD1 matching over 10 bases. The sequence was collected from a human donor with aplastic anemia. This CDR3 reads CAIRTDRGYEQYF. The DNA for the CDR3 is TGTGCCATCAGAACGGACAGGGGGTACGAGCAGTACTTC.